A selection of T cell receptor beta chains follows, all from one sample in a study of shared clonotypes between healthy human individuals. The assay was immunoSEQ multiplex PCR, and TCRdb's table has in-frame clones only and misses some. Here the sample spans 1.4 million to 1.5 million clones, around 97% being singletons. Sequencing input: naive CD4+ T cells sorted from blood. These TCRs come from a young man in good health. CDR3s leave out the opening cysteine and the closing phenylalanine or tryptophan.

TRBJ2-5 | TRBV7-2 | ASSLGFEGSGQETQY
TRBJ2-1 | TRBV2 | ASSVDRGDNEQF
TRBJ1-2 | TRBV5-1 | ASSLDLRGGRDAGYT
TRBJ2-1 | TRBV7-9 | ASSLSNEQF
TRBJ1-2 | TRBV5-6 | ASRLDRDYGYT
TRBJ2-7 | TRBV6-6 | ASSSLAGGAYEQY
TRBJ1-1 | TRBV20-1 | SARVNTEAF
TRBJ2-5 | TRBV11-3 | ASSMTVQETQY
TRBJ1-2 | TRBV10-3 | AIRDGTVLTYGYT
TRBJ1-3 | TRBV28 | ASSLLGLEGNTIY
TRBJ2-1 | TRBV9 | ASSVQSGLGYNEQF
TRBJ2-5 | TRBV7-6 | ASSLARGGATQY
TRBJ2-1 | TRBV11-3 | ASSLTRTGAGNEQF
TRBJ2-7 | TRBV19 | ASRPGTGEYEQY
TRBJ1-1 | TRBV2 | ASRVGQEIGSNTEAF
TRBJ2-7 | TRBV18 | ASSSGRIAEPYEQY
TRBJ2-5 | TRBV5-4 | ASGRGIETQY
TRBJ2-3 | TRBV10-3 | AISELASTDTQY
TRBJ2-7 | TRBV2 | ASSERTRPYEQY
TRBJ2-7 | TRBV11-3 | ASSLEGNEQY